The rows below give T cell receptor beta chains drawn from one sample of a study of cytotoxic CD8 clonotypes in ibrutinib-treated CLL. Assay: immunoSEQ multiplex PCR; the TCRdb copy retains only in-frame clones and omits some. The sample lists 250,000 to 350,000 clones, around 76% occurring once. The input for sequencing was PBMCs, taken at disease progression, from a patient treated with ibrutinib. The source of these receptors is a human donor with chronic lymphocytic leukemia. CDR3s include the opening cysteine and the closing phenylalanine or tryptophan.

CDR3 protein: CASSSGGPTNEKLFF
V gene: TRBV7-2
J gene: TRBJ1-4

CDR3 protein: CASGVGVSPLHF
V gene: TRBV12-5
J gene: TRBJ1-6

CDR3 protein: CATSRVTSEDTQYF
V gene: TRBV15
J gene: TRBJ2-3

CDR3 protein: CASSLSWSGNTIYF
V gene: TRBV6-5
J gene: TRBJ1-3

CDR3 protein: CASVRGPTNYGYTF
V gene: TRBV12-5
J gene: TRBJ1-2

CDR3 protein: CASSIDLPLAVYNEQFF
V gene: TRBV19
J gene: TRBJ2-1

CDR3 protein: CASSQDTGGGETQYF
V gene: TRBV4-1
J gene: TRBJ2-5

CDR3 protein: CASSSHTGGAYNEQFF
V gene: TRBV28
J gene: TRBJ2-1

CDR3 protein: CASRTTGGRAGDTQYF
V gene: TRBV28
J gene: TRBJ2-3

CDR3 protein: CSVEDPIRAGNQPQHF
V gene: TRBV29-1
J gene: TRBJ1-5

CDR3 protein: CASSVTGTSGNTIYF
V gene: TRBV9
J gene: TRBJ1-3

CDR3 protein: CASRNRQGAYSNQPQHF
V gene: TRBV19
J gene: TRBJ1-5

CDR3 protein: CASSYQGYEQYF
V gene: TRBV6-6
J gene: TRBJ2-7